This TCR beta chain stems from a study of T-cell reconstitution after alpha-beta-depleted transplantation in children. This clonotype appeared many times. Its target is not known. This CDR3 spans 14 amino acids. V dropped 5 bases and J dropped 1 base, with 11 bases sitting between them. Germline V gives CDR1 SNHLY, CDR2 FYNNEI. Study observations and caveats: After one year, T-cell counts and TCRbeta diversity mostly came from new T cells. Recipient T cells and thymic progenitors that survived gave rise to the high TCRbeta diversity observed at day 60 in some patients. Reportedly, only several hundred clones from non-depleted graft cells drove alpha-beta T-cell counts at about two months.

As it was prepared, the TCRbeta library received unique molecular identifiers. Each CDR3 protein gets one entry after TCRdb re-called the PCR reads with MiXCR. The sample includes around 450,000 distinct CDR3 sequences, about 10% of them seen just once. V usage is TRBV2 and J usage is TRBJ2-5, with D possibly being TRBD1 (6 bases). The TCR sequence derives from a child aged 2-15 years with inherited bone marrow failure, due to receive a stem cell transplant. The material was PBMCs, obtained before TCRalphabeta/CD19-depleted stem cell transplant. The CDR3 nucleotides are TGTGCCAGCAGTTCCCAGGGGATCCAAGAGACCCAGTACTTC. Translation: CASSSQGIQETQYF.